This T cell receptor (beta chain) is from a study of cytomegalovirus exposure and HLA in healthy donors. General study findings and limits: The authors confirmed in vitro that a few CMV-associated chains were specific for CMV antigens.

This CDR3 has 13 residues. CDR1 SGDLS and CDR2 YYNGEE come from the germline V gene. Trimming left V 0 bases short and J 7 bases short, with 8 bases between. The repertoire was sequenced with immunoSEQ multiplex PCR; TCRdb's copy has only in-frame clones and lacks some. Of 65,000 to 80,000 clones listed, 94% are singletons. The donors were members of the approximately 120-subject validation cohort (separate from the approximately 670-subject first cohort). For this clone: What it recognizes is unknown.

V gene TRBV9 combines with J gene TRBJ2-1; no reliable D call. This TCR was sampled from a young woman in good health and CMV-seronegative. The sequenced sample was PBMCs. CDR3 protein: CASSVGAANEQFF. Here the CDR3 DNA reads TGTGCCAGCAGCGTAGGTGCGGCAAATGAGCAGTTCTTC. The entire variable domain, with the rest obtained from reference TRBV9 and TRBJ2-1, is as follows: DSGVTQTPKHLITATGQRVTLRCSPRSGDLSVYWYQQSLDQGLQFLIQYYNGEERAKGNILERFSAQQFPDLHSELNLSSLELGDSALYFCASSVGAANEQFFGPGTRLTVL.